These T cell receptor beta chains were read from a single sample in a study of shared clonotypes between healthy human individuals. Libraries were prepared by immunoSEQ multiplex PCR; TCRdb keeps only in-frame clonotypes and omits some of them. The sample has over a million clones, approximately 97% seen once. Sequencing input: naive CD4+ T cells sorted from blood. These receptors originate from a young man in good health. Both conserved end residues are part of each CDR3. Size tells how often a clone was seen (once, few, many) or the class of an expanded clone, and some rows leave it out.

v_gene: TRBV7-2
j_gene: TRBJ2-3
len: 16
abundance: -
CDR3aa: CASSLRLAGGTDTQYF

v_gene: TRBV9
j_gene: TRBJ1-1
len: 15
abundance: once
CDR3aa: CASSVGTDLNTEAFF

v_gene: TRBV5-1
j_gene: TRBJ2-7
len: 15
abundance: -
CDR3aa: CASSLEGGQGNEQYF

v_gene: TRBV2
j_gene: TRBJ2-7
len: 15
abundance: -
CDR3aa: CASSSLVNSSYEQYF

v_gene: TRBV5-1
j_gene: TRBJ2-7
len: 19
abundance: -
CDR3aa: CASSPGGQLTSGRLCEQYF

v_gene: TRBV19
j_gene: TRBJ2-2
len: 15
abundance: -
CDR3aa: CASSITTGGTGELFF

v_gene: TRBV6-1
j_gene: TRBJ2-7
len: 15
abundance: -
CDR3aa: CASSDRDRVSYEQYF

v_gene: TRBV15
j_gene: TRBJ2-1
len: 20
abundance: -
CDR3aa: CATSPRGQRGSRGSYNEQFF

v_gene: TRBV19
j_gene: TRBJ1-2
len: 13
abundance: -
CDR3aa: CASSIIRDYGYTF

v_gene: TRBV7-9
j_gene: TRBJ1-1
len: 15
abundance: -
CDR3aa: CASSPKSGGNTEAFF

v_gene: TRBV9
j_gene: TRBJ2-7
len: 15
abundance: -
CDR3aa: CASSPNRGPSYEQYF

v_gene: TRBV10-1
j_gene: TRBJ2-5
len: 15
abundance: -
CDR3aa: CASSAQGAVGETQYF

v_gene: TRBV7-9
j_gene: TRBJ2-7
len: 15
abundance: -
CDR3aa: CASSDDRGSAYEQYF

v_gene: TRBV7-7
j_gene: TRBJ1-4
len: 15
abundance: -
CDR3aa: CASSIGRSLNEKLFF

v_gene: TRBV19
j_gene: TRBJ1-2
len: 15
abundance: -
CDR3aa: CASTPRTASNYGYTF

v_gene: TRBV5-6
j_gene: TRBJ1-4
len: 15
abundance: few
CDR3aa: CASSLDRVGGEKLFF

v_gene: TRBV5-1
j_gene: TRBJ2-7
len: 15
abundance: -
CDR3aa: CASSSSPQKIYEQYF

v_gene: TRBV5-4
j_gene: TRBJ1-1
len: 14
abundance: -
CDR3aa: CASSLEEGLTEAFF

v_gene: TRBV18
j_gene: TRBJ2-6
len: 19
abundance: once
CDR3aa: CASSPPIRVVWSGANVLTF

v_gene: TRBV7-8
j_gene: TRBJ2-3
len: 17
abundance: -
CDR3aa: CASSRRALFIDEDTQYF

v_gene: TRBV18
j_gene: TRBJ2-3
len: 16
abundance: once
CDR3aa: CASSPFSGSRTDTQYF

v_gene: TRBV7-6
j_gene: TRBJ2-7
len: 11
abundance: once
CDR3aa: CASSLIDEQYF

v_gene: TRBV10-2
j_gene: TRBJ2-5
len: 15
abundance: -
CDR3aa: CASNGGRAPSETQYF

v_gene: TRBV18
j_gene: TRBJ1-2
len: 14
abundance: -
CDR3aa: CASSPDTVNYGYTF

v_gene: TRBV5-1
j_gene: TRBJ2-1
len: 15
abundance: -
CDR3aa: CASSSRSGGQNGQFF

v_gene: TRBV28
j_gene: TRBJ2-7
len: 16
abundance: once
CDR3aa: CASSTLLADSSYEQYF

v_gene: TRBV7-9
j_gene: TRBJ2-6
len: 16
abundance: -
CDR3aa: CASSLSLGAGANVLTF

v_gene: TRBV18
j_gene: TRBJ2-3
len: 15
abundance: -
CDR3aa: CASSPSGRRADTQYF

v_gene: TRBV9
j_gene: TRBJ2-7
len: 14
abundance: -
CDR3aa: CASSRTSGSYEQYF

v_gene: TRBV28
j_gene: TRBJ1-4
len: 15
abundance: -
CDR3aa: CASSPPRGIREKLFF

v_gene: TRBV28
j_gene: TRBJ2-7
len: 14
abundance: -
CDR3aa: CASTSGTVTYEQYF

v_gene: TRBV6-1
j_gene: TRBJ2-7
len: 14
abundance: -
CDR3aa: CASSQGTGEYEQYF

v_gene: TRBV5-4
j_gene: TRBJ2-5
len: 15
abundance: -
CDR3aa: CASSLGQSGVETQYF

v_gene: TRBV7-9
j_gene: TRBJ2-3
len: 12
abundance: -
CDR3aa: CASSGITDTQYF

v_gene: TRBV18
j_gene: TRBJ2-7
len: 12
abundance: -
CDR3aa: CASSPGMGEQYF

v_gene: TRBV7-3
j_gene: TRBJ1-1
len: 14
abundance: -
CDR3aa: CASSLKGMNTEAFF

v_gene: TRBV5-8
j_gene: TRBJ2-5
len: 16
abundance: once
CDR3aa: CASSLDRGRPGETQYF

v_gene: TRBV5-4
j_gene: TRBJ2-7
len: 14
abundance: -
CDR3aa: CASSNRAAGMEQYF

v_gene: TRBV27
j_gene: TRBJ2-3
len: 14
abundance: -
CDR3aa: CASRRRASTDTQYF

v_gene: TRBV18
j_gene: TRBJ2-1
len: 16
abundance: -
CDR3aa: CASSRASGRTRNEQFF

v_gene: TRBV15
j_gene: TRBJ2-1
len: 20
abundance: once
CDR3aa: CATSRDPGLAGGPRFDEQFF

v_gene: TRBV2
j_gene: TRBJ1-1
len: 12
abundance: -
CDR3aa: CASSDSNTEAFF

v_gene: TRBV6-5
j_gene: TRBJ2-1
len: 15
abundance: once
CDR3aa: CASRAGVGAYNEQFF

v_gene: TRBV5-1
j_gene: TRBJ1-4
len: 15
abundance: -
CDR3aa: CASSSNRGGNEKLFF

v_gene: TRBV7-8
j_gene: TRBJ1-4
len: 16
abundance: -
CDR3aa: CASSLEKGQGNEKLFF

v_gene: TRBV5-1
j_gene: TRBJ2-7
len: 13
abundance: once
CDR3aa: CASSLDRQYEQYF

v_gene: TRBV7-3
j_gene: TRBJ1-2
len: 12
abundance: -
CDR3aa: CASSLAGFGYTF

v_gene: TRBV19
j_gene: TRBJ2-2
len: 13
abundance: -
CDR3aa: CASRPRGTGELFF

v_gene: TRBV6-5
j_gene: TRBJ2-1
len: 15
abundance: -
CDR3aa: CASRSSGVSYNEQFF

v_gene: TRBV4-1
j_gene: TRBJ1-2
len: 14
abundance: -
CDR3aa: CASSHDRSNYGYTF

v_gene: TRBV2
j_gene: TRBJ2-5
len: 14
abundance: -
CDR3aa: CASSGTTALETQYF

v_gene: TRBV7-2
j_gene: TRBJ2-3
len: 15
abundance: -
CDR3aa: CASSIQSPFTDTQYF